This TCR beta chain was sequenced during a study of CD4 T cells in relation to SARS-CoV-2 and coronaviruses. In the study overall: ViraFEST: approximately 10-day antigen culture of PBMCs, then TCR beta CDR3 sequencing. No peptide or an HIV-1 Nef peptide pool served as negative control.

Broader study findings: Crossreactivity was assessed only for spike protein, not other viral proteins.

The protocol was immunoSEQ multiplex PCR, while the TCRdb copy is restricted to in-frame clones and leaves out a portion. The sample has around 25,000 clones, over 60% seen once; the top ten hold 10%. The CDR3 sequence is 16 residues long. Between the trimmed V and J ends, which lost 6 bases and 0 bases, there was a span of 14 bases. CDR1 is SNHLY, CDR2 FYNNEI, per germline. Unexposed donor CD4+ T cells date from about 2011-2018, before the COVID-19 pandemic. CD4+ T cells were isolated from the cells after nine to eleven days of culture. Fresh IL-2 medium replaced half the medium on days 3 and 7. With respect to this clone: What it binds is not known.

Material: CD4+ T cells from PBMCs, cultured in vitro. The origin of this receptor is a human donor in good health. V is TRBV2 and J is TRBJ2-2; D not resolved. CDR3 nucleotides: TGTGCCAGCAGATCCCAAGGGCGGCCGAACACCGGGGAGCTGTTTTTT. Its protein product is CASRSQGRPNTGELFF.